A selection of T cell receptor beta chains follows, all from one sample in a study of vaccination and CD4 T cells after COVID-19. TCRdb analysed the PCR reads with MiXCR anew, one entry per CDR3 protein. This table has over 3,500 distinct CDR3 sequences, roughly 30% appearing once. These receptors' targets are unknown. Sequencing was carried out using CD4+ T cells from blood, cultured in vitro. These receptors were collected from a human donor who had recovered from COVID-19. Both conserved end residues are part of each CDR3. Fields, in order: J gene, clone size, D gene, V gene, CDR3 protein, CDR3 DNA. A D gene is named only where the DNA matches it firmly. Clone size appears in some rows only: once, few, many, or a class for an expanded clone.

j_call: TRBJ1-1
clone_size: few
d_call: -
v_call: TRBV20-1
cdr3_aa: CSARKGVATEAFF
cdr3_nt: TGCAGTGCAAGGAAGGGAGTGGCCACTGAAGCTTTCTTT

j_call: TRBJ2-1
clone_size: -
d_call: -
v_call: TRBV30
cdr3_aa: CAWSLENEQFF
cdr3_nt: TGTGCCTGGAGCCTAGAGAATGAGCAGTTCTTC

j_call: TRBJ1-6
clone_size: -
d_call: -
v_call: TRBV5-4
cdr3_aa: CASSLAGVSSPLHF
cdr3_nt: TGTGCCAGCAGCTTGGCAGGGGTTAGTTCACCCCTCCACTTT

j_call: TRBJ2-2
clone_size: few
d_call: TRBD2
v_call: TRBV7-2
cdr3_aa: CASSFDRLAGTGELFF
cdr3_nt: TGTGCCAGCAGCTTTGACCGACTAGCCGGCACCGGGGAGCTGTTTTTT

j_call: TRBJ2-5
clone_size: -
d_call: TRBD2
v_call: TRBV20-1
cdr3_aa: CSADAGGYQETQYF
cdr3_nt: TGCAGTGCCGACGCGGGGGGGTACCAAGAGACCCAGTACTTC

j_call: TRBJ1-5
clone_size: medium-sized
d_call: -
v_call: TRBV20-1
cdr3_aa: CSATDVGGGSQPQHF
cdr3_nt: TGCAGTGCTACTGACGTCGGGGGTGGGAGTCAGCCCCAGCATTTT

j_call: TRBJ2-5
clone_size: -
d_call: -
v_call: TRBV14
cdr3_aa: CASSPYTGFGETQYF
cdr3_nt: TGTGCCAGCAGTCCCTATACAGGGTTTGGAGAGACCCAGTACTTC

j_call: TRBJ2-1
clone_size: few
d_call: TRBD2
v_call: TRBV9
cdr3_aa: CASSVIAGGTYNEQFF
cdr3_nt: TGTGCCAGCAGCGTAATTGCGGGGGGGACCTACAATGAGCAGTTCTTC

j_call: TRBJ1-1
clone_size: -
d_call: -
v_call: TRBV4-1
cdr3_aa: CASSQVLRENTEAFF
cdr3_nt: TGCGCCAGCAGCCAAGTTTTGCGGGAGAACACTGAAGCTTTCTTT

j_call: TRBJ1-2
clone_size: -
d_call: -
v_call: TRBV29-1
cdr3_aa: CSIGGDGYTF
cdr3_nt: TGCAGCATAGGGGGGGATGGCTACACCTTC

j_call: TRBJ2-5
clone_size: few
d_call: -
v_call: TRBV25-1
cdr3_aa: CASSRRSGETQYF
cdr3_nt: TGTGCCAGCAGCCGGAGATCGGGGGAGACCCAGTACTTC

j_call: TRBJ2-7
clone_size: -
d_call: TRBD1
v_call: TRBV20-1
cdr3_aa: CSASGDSWTRSYEQYF
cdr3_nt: TGCAGTGCTAGTGGGGACAGCTGGACCCGCTCCTACGAGCAGTACTTC

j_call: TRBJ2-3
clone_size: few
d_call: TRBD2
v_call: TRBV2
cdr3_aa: CASNPLAVGSTQYF
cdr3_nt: TGTGCCAGCAACCCTCTAGCGGTGGGGAGTACGCAGTATTTT

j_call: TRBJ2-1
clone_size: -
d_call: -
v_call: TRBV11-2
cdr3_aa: CASSLLQGGYNEQFF
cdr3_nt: TGTGCCAGCAGCTTGTTACAGGGCGGCTACAATGAGCAGTTCTTC

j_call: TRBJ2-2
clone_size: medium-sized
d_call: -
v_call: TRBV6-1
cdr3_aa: CASSKGQGRTGELFF
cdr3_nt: TGTGCCAGCAGCAAAGGTCAGGGCCGCACCGGGGAGCTGTTTTTT

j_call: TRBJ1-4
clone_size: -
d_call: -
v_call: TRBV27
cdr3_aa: CASSRGGANEKLFF
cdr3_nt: TGTGCCAGCAGTCGGGGGGGGGCTAATGAAAAACTGTTTTTT

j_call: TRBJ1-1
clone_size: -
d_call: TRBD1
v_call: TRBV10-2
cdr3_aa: CASIPGQGLANTEAFF
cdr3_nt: TGCGCCAGCATTCCGGGACAGGGGCTCGCGAACACTGAAGCTTTCTTT

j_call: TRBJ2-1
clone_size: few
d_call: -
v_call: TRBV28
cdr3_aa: CASSLRGYEQFF
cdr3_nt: TGTGCCAGCAGTTTAAGAGGGTATGAGCAGTTCTTC

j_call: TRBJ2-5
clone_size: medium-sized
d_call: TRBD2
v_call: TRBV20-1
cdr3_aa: CSASRTSGGQETQYF
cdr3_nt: TGCAGTGCTAGCCGGACTAGCGGGGGCCAAGAGACCCAGTACTTC

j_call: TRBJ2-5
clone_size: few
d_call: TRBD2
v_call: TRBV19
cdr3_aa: CASSIELAGAVGTQYF
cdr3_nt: TGTGCCAGTAGTATAGAACTAGCGGGGGCCGTCGGGACCCAGTACTTC

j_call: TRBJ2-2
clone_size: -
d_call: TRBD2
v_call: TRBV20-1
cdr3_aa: CSARSSRELAGSGELFF
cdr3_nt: TGCAGTGCTAGGAGTTCGAGGGAACTAGCGGGGTCCGGGGAGCTGTTTTTT

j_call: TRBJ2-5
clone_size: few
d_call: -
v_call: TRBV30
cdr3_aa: CAWSVHPQGGFQETQYF
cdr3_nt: TGTGCCTGGAGTGTACACCCACAGGGGGGGTTCCAAGAGACCCAGTACTTC

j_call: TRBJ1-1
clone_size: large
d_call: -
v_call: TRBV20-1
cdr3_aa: CSARVGAGAIEAFF
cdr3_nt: TGCAGTGCTAGAGTTGGAGCGGGGGCGATAGAAGCTTTCTTT

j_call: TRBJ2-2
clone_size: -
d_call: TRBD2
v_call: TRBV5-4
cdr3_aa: CASSSGGKQNTGELFF
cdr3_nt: TGTGCCAGCAGCAGCGGGGGGAAACAGAACACCGGGGAGCTGTTTTTT

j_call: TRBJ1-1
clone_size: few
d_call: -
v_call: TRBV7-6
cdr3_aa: CASTNQTSMYLCASSPLRGQKAFF
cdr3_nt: -

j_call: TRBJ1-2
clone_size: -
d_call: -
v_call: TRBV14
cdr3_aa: CASSPRLGVSDGYTF
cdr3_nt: TGTGCCAGCAGCCCCCGGTTGGGGGTTTCTGATGGCTACACCTTC

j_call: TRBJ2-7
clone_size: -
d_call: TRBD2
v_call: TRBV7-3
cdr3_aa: CASGTSGGYEQYF
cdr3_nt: TGTGCCAGCGGGACTAGCGGGGGCTACGAGCAGTACTTC

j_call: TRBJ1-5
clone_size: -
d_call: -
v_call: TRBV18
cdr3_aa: CASSPGASRPQTYSNQPQHF
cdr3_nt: TGTGCCAGCTCACCGGGGGCAAGCCGTCCACAAACGTATAGCAATCAGCCCCAGCATTTT